This TCR beta chain was profiled in a study of OX40 agonist ivuxolimab in advanced cancers. Across the study: Patients took ivuxolimab, an agonistic anti-OX40 (CD134) antibody. Hepatocellular carcinoma, melanoma, renal cell or head and neck cancer affected the dose-escalation patients.

Data came from immunoSEQ multiplex PCR; TCRdb stores just in-frame clones and leaves some out. Seen here are tens of thousands of clones, approximately 86% observed once, and the top ten hold approximately 14%. CDR3 length: 13 residues. Trimming cost V 3 bases and J 2 bases, with 3 bases left between them. CDR1 is SGHNT and CDR2 is YYREEE in the germline V gene (reference sequence). Study-level results: Which antigen the expanded peripheral T cells recognized is unknown. Clones of CD4+ and CD8+ blood T cells grew by week 6 at doses of 0.1 to 3.0 mg/kg.

Concerning this clone itself: The antigen remains undetermined.

The sequenced sample was CD4+ or CD8+ T cells sorted from blood, obtained in a trial of the OX40 agonist ivuxolimab. The chain employs TRBV5-4 and TRBJ2-6; no clear D gene. The source is an adult with an advanced solid tumor such as melanoma, head and neck, liver or kidney cancer. DNA of the CDR3: TGTGCCAGCAGCTCCGCTGGGGCCAACGTCCTGACTTTC. This translates into CASSSAGANVLTF.